This T cell receptor beta chain was captured in a study of OX40 agonist ivuxolimab in advanced cancers. Concerning this clone: Its specificity is unknown.

Study-level findings and limits: Mean expanded clone counts were higher in CD8+ than CD4+ T cells.

Germline assignment: CDR1 LNHDA and CDR2 SQIVND (reference sequence). With V trimmed by 6 bases and J by 2 bases, 3 bases remained unmatched. CDR3 length: 14 amino acids. Using immunoSEQ multiplex PCR, the repertoire was profiled, and TCRdb retains in-frame clones only, with some absent. The sample yields 70,000 to 95,000 clones, around 90% seen once. This receptor was taken from an adult with an advanced solid tumor such as melanoma, head and neck, liver or kidney cancer. The starting material was CD4+ or CD8+ T cells sorted from blood, obtained in a trial of the OX40 agonist ivuxolimab. V is TRBV19 and J is TRBJ1-5, with 8 bases lining up with TRBD1. CDR3 protein: CASSVTGGNQPQHF. In nucleotides, the CDR3 is TGTGCCAGTAGCGTGACAGGGGGCAATCAGCCCCAGCATTTT. Together with reference TRBV19 and TRBJ1-5, the CDR3 gives the full variable domain: DGGITQSPKYLFRKEGQNVTLSCEQNLNHDAMYWYRQDPGQGLRLIYYSQIVNDFQKGDIAEGYSVSREKKESFPLTVTSAQKNPTAFYLCASSVTGGNQPQHFGDGTRLSIL.